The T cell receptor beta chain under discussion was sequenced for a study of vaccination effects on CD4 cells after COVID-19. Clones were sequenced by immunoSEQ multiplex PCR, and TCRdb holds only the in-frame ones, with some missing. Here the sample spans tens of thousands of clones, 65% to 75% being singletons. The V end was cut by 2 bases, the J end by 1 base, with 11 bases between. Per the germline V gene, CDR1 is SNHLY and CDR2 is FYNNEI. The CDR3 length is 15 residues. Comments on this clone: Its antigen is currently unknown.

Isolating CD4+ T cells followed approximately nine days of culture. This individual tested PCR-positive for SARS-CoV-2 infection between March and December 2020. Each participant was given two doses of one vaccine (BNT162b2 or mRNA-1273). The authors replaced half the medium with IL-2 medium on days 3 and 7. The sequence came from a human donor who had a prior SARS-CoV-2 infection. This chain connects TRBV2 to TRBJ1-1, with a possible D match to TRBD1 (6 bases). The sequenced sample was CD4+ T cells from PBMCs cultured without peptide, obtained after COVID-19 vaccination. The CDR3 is CASSESQGENTEAFF. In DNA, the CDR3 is TGTGCCAGCAGTGAATCACAGGGTGAGAACACTGAAGCTTTCTTT. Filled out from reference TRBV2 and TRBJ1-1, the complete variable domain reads EPEVTQTPSHQVTQMGQEVILRCVPISNHLYFYWYRQILGQKVEFLVSFYNNEISEKSEIFDDQFSVERPDGSNFTLKIRSTKLEDSAMYFCASSESQGENTEAFFGQGTRLTVV.